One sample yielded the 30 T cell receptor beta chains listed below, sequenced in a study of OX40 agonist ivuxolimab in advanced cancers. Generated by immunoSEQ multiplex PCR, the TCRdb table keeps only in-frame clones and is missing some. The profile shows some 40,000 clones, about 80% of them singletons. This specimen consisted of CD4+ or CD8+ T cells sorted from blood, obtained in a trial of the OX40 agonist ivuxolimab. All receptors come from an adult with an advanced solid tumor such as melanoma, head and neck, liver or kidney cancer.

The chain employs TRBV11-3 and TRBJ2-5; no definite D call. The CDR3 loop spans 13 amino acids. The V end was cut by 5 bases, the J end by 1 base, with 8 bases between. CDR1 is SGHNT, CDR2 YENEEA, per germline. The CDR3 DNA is TGTGCCAGCAGCCGCCCCCCCCAAGAGACCCAGTACTTC. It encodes CASSRPPQETQYF.

This CDR3 is CASRYDRLMNTEAFF. The CDR3 DNA sequence: TGTGCCAGCAGGTATGACAGGTTAATGAACACTGAAGCTTTCTTT. The chain joins TRBV6-5 to TRBJ1-1, with D perhaps matching TRBD1 (6 bases). Germline CDR1 is MNHEY and CDR2 is SVGAGI. Trimming stripped 6 bases from V and 0 bases from J, with 14 bases between. The CDR3 has 15 amino acids.

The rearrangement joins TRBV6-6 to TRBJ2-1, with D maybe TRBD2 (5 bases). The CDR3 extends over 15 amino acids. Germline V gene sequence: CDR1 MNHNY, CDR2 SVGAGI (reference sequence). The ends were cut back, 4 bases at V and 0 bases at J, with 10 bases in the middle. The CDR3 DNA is TGTGCCAGCAGTTTACTAGGTCCCTCCTACAATGAGCAGTTCTTC. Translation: CASSLLGPSYNEQFF.

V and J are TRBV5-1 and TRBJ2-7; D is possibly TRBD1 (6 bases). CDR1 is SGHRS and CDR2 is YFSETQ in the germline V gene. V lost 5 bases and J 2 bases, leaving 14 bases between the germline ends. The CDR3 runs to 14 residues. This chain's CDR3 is CASRRQASTYEQYF. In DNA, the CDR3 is TGCGCCAGCAGAAGACAGGCATCCACCTACGAGCAGTACTTC. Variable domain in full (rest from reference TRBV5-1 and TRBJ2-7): KAGVTQTPRYLIKTRGQQVTLSCSPISGHRSVSWYQQTPGQGLQFLFEYFSETQRNKGNFPGRFSGRQFSNSRSEMNVSTLELGDSALYLCASRRQASTYEQYFGPGTRLTVT.

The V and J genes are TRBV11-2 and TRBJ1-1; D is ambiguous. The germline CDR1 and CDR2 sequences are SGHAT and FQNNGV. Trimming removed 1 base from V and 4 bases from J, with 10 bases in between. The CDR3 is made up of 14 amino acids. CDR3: CASSLGLRATEAFF. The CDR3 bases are TGTGCCAGCAGCTTAGGTCTCCGGGCCACTGAAGCTTTCTTT.

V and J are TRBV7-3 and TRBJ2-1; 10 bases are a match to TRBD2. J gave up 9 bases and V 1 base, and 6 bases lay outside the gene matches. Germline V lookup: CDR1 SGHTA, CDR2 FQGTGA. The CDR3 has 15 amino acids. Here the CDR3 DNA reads TGTGCCAGCAGCTTAAGAACTAGCGGGAATGCTGAGCAGTTCTTC. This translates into CASSLRTSGNAEQFF. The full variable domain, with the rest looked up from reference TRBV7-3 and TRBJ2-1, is GAGVSQTPSNKVTEKGKYVELRCDPISGHTALYWYRQSLGQGPEFLIYFQGTGAADDSGLPNDRFFAVRPEGSVSTLKIQRTERGDSAVYLCASSLRTSGNAEQFFGPGTRLTVL.

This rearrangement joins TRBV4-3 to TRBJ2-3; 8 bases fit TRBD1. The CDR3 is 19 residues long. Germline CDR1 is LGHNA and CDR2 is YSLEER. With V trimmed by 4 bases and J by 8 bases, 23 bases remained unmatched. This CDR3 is CASSPPTGTGKDLGGTQYF. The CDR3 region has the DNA TGCGCCAGCAGCCCACCAACCGGGACAGGTAAAGATCTGGGGGGTACGCAGTATTTT.

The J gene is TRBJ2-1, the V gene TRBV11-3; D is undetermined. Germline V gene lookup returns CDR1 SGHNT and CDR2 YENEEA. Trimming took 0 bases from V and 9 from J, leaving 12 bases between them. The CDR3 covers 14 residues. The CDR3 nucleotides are TGTGCCAGCAGCTTAGATCCAACCTCCCGTGAGCAGTTCTTC. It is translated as CASSLDPTSREQFF.

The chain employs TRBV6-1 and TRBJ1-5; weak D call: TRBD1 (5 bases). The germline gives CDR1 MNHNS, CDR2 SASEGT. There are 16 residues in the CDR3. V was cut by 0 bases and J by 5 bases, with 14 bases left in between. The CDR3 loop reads CASSEAVRRDDQPQHF. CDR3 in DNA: TGTGCCAGCAGTGAAGCGGTACGCAGGGATGATCAGCCCCAGCATTTT.

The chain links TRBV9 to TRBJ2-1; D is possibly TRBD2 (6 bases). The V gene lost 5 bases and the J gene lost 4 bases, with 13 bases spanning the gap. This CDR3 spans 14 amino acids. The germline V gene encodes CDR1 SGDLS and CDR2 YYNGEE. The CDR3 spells CASRAGPDYNEQFF. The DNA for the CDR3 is TGTGCCAGCAGGGCGGGACCGGATTACAATGAGCAGTTCTTC.

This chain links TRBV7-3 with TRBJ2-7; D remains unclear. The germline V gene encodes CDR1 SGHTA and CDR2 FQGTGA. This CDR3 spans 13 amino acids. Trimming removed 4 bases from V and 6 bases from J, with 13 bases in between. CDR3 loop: CASSSSLETEQYF. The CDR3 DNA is TGTGCCAGCAGCTCCTCCCTAGAAACCGAGCAGTACTTC.

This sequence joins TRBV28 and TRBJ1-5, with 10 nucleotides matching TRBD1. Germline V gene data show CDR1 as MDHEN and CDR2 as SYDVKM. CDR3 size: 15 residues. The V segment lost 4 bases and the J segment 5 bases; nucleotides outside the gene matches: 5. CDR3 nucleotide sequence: TGTGCCAGCAGTTCCCCGGGACAGGGGTATCAGCCCCAGCATTTT. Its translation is CASSSPGQGYQPQHF.

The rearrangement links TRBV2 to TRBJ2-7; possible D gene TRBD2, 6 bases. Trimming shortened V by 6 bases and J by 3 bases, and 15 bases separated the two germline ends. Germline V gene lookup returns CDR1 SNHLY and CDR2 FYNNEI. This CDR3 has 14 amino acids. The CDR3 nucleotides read TGTGCCAGCAGAGCCGGACGGGAGAACTACGAGCAGTACTTC. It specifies CASRAGRENYEQYF.

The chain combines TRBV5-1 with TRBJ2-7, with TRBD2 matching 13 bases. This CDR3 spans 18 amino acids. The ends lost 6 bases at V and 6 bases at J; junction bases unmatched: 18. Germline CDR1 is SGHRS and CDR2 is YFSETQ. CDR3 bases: TGCGCCAGCAACTATTGGACTAGCGGGAGCCCACGTCTTCGCGAGCAGTACTTC. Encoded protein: CASNYWTSGSPRLREQYF.

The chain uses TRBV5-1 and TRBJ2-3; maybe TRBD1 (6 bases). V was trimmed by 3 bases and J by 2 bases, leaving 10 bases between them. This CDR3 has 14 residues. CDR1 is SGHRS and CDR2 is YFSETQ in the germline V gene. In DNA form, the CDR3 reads TGCGCCAGCAGCTCAACAGGGTCCACAGATACGCAGTATTTT. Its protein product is CASSSTGSTDTQYF.

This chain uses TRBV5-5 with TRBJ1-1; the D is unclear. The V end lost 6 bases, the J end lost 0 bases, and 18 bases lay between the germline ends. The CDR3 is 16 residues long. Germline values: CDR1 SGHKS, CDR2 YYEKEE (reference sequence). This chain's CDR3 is CASTYRPGSMNTEAFF. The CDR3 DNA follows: TGTGCCAGCACCTACAGACCCGGGTCCATGAACACTGAAGCTTTCTTT. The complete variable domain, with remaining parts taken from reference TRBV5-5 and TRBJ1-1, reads DAGVTQSPTHLIKTRGQQVTLRCSPISGHKSVSWYQQVLGQGPQFIFQYYEKEERGRGNFPDRFSARQFPNYSSELNVNALLLGDSALYLCASTYRPGSMNTEAFFGQGTRLTVV.

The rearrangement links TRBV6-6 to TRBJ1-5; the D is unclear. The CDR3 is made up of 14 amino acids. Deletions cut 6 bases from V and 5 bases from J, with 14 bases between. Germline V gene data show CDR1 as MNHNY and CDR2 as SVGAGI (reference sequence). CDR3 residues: CASSPAGSYQPQHF. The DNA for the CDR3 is TGTGCCAGCAGCCCCGCCGGGAGTTATCAGCCCCAGCATTTT.

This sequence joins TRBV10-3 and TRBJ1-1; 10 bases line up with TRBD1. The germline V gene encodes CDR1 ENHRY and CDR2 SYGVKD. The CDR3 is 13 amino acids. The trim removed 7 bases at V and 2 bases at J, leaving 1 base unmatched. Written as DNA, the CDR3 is TGTGCCATCATGACAGGGGGCAACACTGAAGCTTTCTTT. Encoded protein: CAIMTGGNTEAFF.

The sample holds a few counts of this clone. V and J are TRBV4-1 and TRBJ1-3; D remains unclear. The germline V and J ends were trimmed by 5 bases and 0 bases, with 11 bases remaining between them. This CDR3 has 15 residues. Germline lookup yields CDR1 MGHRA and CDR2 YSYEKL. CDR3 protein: CASSAGPYSGNTIYF. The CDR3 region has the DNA TGCGCCAGCAGCGCCGGGCCCTACTCTGGAAACACCATATATTTT.

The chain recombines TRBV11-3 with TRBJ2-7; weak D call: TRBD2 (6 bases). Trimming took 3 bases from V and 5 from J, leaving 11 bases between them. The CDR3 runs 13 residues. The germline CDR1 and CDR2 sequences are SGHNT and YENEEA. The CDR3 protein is CASSLKAGHEQYF. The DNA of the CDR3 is TGTGCCAGCAGCTTGAAAGCGGGCCACGAGCAGTACTTC. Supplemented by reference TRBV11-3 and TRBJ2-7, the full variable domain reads EAGVVQSPRYKIIEKKQPVAFWCNPISGHNTLYWYLQNLGQGPELLIRYENEEAVDDSQLPKDRFSAERLKGVDSTLKIQPAELGDSAVYLCASSLKAGHEQYFGPGTRLTVT.

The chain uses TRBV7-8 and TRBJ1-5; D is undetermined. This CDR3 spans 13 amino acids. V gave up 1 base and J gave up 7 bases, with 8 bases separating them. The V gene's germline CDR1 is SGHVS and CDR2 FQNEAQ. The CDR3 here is CASSLVDSQPQHF. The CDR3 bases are TGTGCCAGCAGCTTAGTCGATTCGCAGCCCCAGCATTTT. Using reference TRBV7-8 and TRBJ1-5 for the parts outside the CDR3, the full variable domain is GAGVSQSPRYKVAKRGQDVALRCDPISGHVSLFWYQQALGQGPEFLTYFQNEAQLDKSGLPSDRFFAERPEGSVSTLKIQRTQQEDSAVYLCASSLVDSQPQHFGDGTRLSIL.

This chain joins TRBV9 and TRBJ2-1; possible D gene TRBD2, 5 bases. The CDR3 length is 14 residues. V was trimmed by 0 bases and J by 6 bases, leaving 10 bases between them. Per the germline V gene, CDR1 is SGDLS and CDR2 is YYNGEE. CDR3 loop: CASSVALAVNEQFF. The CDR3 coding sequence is TGTGCCAGCAGCGTAGCCCTAGCCGTCAATGAGCAGTTCTTC.

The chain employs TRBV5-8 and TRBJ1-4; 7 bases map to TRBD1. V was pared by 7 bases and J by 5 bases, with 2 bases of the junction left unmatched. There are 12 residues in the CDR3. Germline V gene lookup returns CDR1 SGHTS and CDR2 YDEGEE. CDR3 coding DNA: TGTGCCAGCCAGACAGGGAATGAAAAACTGTTTTTT. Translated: CASQTGNEKLFF.

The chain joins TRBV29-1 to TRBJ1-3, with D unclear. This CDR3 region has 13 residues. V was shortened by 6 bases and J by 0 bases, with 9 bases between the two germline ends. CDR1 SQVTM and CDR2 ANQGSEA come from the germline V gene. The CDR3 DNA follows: TGCAGCGTCGGTGAAAGCTCTGGAAACACCATATATTTT. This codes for CSVGESSGNTIYF.

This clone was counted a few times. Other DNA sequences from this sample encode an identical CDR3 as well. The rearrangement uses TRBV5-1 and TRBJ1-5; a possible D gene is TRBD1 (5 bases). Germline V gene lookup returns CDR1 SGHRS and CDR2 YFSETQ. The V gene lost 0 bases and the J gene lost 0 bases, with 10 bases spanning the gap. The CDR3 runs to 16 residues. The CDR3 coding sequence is TGCGCCAGCAGCTTGGATGGGGGGGTTAGCAATCAGCCCCAGCATTTT. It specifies CASSLDGGVSNQPQHF. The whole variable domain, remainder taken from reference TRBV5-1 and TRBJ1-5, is KAGVTQTPRYLIKTRGQQVTLSCSPISGHRSVSWYQQTPGQGLQFLFEYFSETQRNKGNFPGRFSGRQFSNSRSEMNVSTLELGDSALYLCASSLDGGVSNQPQHFGDGTRLSIL.

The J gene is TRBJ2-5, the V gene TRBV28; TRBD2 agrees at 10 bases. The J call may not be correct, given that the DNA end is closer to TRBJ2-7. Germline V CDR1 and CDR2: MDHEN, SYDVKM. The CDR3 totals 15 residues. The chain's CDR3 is CASSPPPSGRSEQYF. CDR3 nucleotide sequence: TGTGCCAGCAGCCCCCCCCCTAGCGGGAGATCCGAGCAGTACTTC.

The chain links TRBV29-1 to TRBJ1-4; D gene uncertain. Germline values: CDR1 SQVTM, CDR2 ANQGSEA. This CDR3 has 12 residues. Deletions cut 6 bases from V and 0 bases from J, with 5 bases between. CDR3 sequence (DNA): TGCAGCGTCACAGCAACTAATGAAAAACTGTTTTTT. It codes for CSVTATNEKLFF.

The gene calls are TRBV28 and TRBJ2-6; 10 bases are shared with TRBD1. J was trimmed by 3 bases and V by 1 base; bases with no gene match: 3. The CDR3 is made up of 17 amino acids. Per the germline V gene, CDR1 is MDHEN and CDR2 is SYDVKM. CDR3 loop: CASSLFGQGGGANVLTF. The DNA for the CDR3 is TGTGCCAGCAGTTTATTTGGACAGGGGGGTGGGGCCAACGTCCTGACTTTC.

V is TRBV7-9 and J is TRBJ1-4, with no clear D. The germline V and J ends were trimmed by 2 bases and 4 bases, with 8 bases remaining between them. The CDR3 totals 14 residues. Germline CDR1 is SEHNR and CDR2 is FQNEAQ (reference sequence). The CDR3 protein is CASSLFGLNEKLFF. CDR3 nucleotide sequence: TGTGCCAGCAGCTTATTTGGACTTAATGAAAAACTGTTTTTT.

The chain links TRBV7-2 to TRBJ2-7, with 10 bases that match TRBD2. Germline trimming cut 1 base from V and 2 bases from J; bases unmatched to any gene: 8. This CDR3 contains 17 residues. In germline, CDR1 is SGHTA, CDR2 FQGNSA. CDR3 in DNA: TGTGCCAGCAGCTTAGTGGCTAGCGGGAGTTCGGCCTACGAGCAGTACTTC. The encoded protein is CASSLVASGSSAYEQYF.